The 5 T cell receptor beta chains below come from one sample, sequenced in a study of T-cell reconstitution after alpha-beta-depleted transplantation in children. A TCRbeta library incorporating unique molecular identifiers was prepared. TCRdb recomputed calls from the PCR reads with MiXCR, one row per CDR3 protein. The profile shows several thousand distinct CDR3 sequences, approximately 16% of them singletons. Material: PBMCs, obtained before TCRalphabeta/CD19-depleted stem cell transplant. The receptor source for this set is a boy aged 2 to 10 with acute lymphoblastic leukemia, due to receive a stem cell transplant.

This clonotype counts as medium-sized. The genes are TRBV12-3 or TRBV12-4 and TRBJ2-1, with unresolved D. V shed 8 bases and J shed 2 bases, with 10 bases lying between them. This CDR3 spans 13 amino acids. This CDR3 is CASLRYPYNEQFF. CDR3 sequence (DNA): TGTGCCAGCCTGCGGTACCCCTACAATGAGCAGTTCTTC.

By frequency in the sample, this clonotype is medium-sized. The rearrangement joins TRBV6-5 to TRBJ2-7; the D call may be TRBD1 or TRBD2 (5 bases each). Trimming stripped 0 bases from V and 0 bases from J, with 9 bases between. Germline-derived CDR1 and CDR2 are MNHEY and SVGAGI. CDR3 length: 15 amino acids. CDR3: CASSYSAGSSYEQYF. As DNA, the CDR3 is TGTGCCAGCAGTTACTCAGCAGGGAGCTCCTACGAGCAGTACTTC.

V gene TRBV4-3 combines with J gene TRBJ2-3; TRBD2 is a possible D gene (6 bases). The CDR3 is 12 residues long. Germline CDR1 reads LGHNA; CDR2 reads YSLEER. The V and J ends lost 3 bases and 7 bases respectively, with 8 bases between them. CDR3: CASSQEGNTQYF. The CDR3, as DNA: TGCGCCAGCAGCCAGGAGGGGAATACGCAGTATTTT.

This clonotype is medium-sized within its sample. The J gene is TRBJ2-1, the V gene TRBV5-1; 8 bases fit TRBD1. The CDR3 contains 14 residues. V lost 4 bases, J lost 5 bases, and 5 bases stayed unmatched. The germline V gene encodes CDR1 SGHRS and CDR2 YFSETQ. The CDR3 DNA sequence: TGCGCCAGCAGCGGACAGGGACCCCACAATGAGCAGTTCTTC. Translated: CASSGQGPHNEQFF. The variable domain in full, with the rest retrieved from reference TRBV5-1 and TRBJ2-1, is KAGVTQTPRYLIKTRGQQVTLSCSPISGHRSVSWYQQTPGQGLQFLFEYFSETQRNKGNFPGRFSGRQFSNSRSEMNVSTLELGDSALYLCASSGQGPHNEQFFGPGTRLTVL.

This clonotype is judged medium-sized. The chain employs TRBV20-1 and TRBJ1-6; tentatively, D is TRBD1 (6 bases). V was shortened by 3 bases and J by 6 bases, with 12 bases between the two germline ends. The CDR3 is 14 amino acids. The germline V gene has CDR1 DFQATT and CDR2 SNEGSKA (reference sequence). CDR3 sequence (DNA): TGCAGTGCTAGCAAAACCAGGGGTAATTCACCCCTCCACTTT. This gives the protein CSASKTRGNSPLHF.